Below, 10 T cell receptor beta chains from the same sample are listed, as sequenced in a study of T cells in Graves' hyperthyroidism and ophthalmopathy. Using RNA transcripts as the source, TCR beta CDR3 regions were amplified. A first-round RT-PCR of the TCR CDR3 used the HTBI primer set. Using its own MiXCR run on the multiplex PCR reads, TCRdb lists one record per CDR3 protein. The profile shows fewer than 750,000 distinct CDR3 sequences, more than 45% of them singletons. The sequenced material came from peripheral blood or thyroid tissue (not recorded which). The receptors originated from a woman aged 18-29 years with Graves' hyperthyroidism.

In this sample, this clonotype turned up many times. The V gene is TRBV7-9, the J gene TRBJ2-7; D is perhaps TRBD2 (6 bases). This CDR3 contains 14 residues. V was pared by 5 bases and J by 3 bases, with 14 bases between. Per the germline V gene, CDR1 is SEHNR and CDR2 is FQNEAQ (reference sequence). CDR3 in amino acids: CASSAVGTLYEQYF. Written as DNA, the CDR3 is TGTGCCAGCAGCGCAGTCGGGACTCTCTACGAGCAGTACTTC.

With regard to this clonotype: One end of the junction is discordant with germline, which a read error may explain. The V gene is TRBV29-1, the J gene TRBJ2-3; D is tentatively TRBD1 or TRBD2 (5 bases each). This CDR3 region has 13 residues. The germline CDR1 and CDR2 sequences are SQVTM and ANQGSEA. CDR3 sequence (DNA): TGCAGCGCCGAAGGGACCGTCACAGATGCGCAGTATTTT. Its translation is CSAEGTVTDAQYF.

J is TRBJ1-1 and V is TRBV12-5; weak D call: TRBD1 (5 bases). V was clipped by 6 bases and J by 1 base, with 9 bases between them. Per the germline V gene, CDR1 is LGHNT and CDR2 is FRNRAP. The length of the CDR3 is 13 residues. The CDR3 loop is CASGRESNTEAFF. The CDR3 DNA is TGTGCTAGTGGCAGGGAGTCGAACACTGAAGCTTTCTTT.

This chain connects TRBV4-2 to TRBJ2-7, with 10 bases matching TRBD2. V trimming: 1 base; J trimming: 5 bases; junction bases outside the gene matches: 2. CDR1 is LGHNA, CDR2 YNFKEQ, per germline. The CDR3 totals 14 residues. The CDR3 is CASSQVGTSDEQYF. CDR3 in DNA: TGTGCCAGCAGCCAAGTGGGGACTAGCGACGAGCAGTACTTC.

The chain employs TRBV5-6 and TRBJ1-2, with a tentative D call TRBD1 (5 bases). The CDR3 spans 16 residues. Germline CDR1 SGHDT, CDR2 YYEEEE. V gave up 4 bases and J gave up 6 bases, with 22 bases separating them. CDR3 coding DNA: TGTGCCAGCAGCAGGTGGGTCCAGGGTTATTCGCATGGCTACACCTTC. It is translated as CASSRWVQGYSHGYTF.

The chain carries TRBV20-1 and TRBJ2-1; the D gene is possibly TRBD1 (5 bases). Germline V CDR1 and CDR2: DFQATT, SNEGSKA (reference sequence). Trimming removed 5 bases from V and 4 bases from J, with 15 bases in between. The CDR3 consists of 14 residues. As DNA, the CDR3 is TGCAGTGCTGCCGCAGGGCTTGTTTACAATGAGCAGTTCTTC. It translates to CSAAAGLVYNEQFF.

This clonotype was counted between two and nine times. The genes are TRBV2 and TRBJ2-1, with D perhaps matching TRBD2 (6 bases). The V end was cut by 8 bases, the J end by 6 bases, with 17 bases between. CDR3 length equals 14 residues. The V gene's germline CDR1 is SNHLY and CDR2 FYNNEI. CDR3 in amino acids: CASSPGGGFNEQFF. CDR3 bases: TGTGCCAGCTCCCCCGGGGGAGGCTTCAATGAGCAGTTCTTC.

V is TRBV29-1 and J is TRBJ1-1; TRBD1 agrees at 7 bases. In germline, CDR1 is SQVTM, CDR2 ANQGSEA. The CDR3 is 11 residues long. CDR3 sequence reads: CSTLGQSEAFF. The CDR3 DNA is TGCAGTACCCTGGGACAGTCTGAAGCTTTCTTT.

This clonotype was seen ten or more times. At one boundary the junction diverges from the germline segment, which might be a read error. This sequence joins TRBV5-1 and TRBJ2-5; no clear D gene. Germline CDR1 and CDR2: SGHRS and YFSETQ. The CDR3 is made up of 11 amino acids. CDR3 nucleotides: TGTGCCAGCAGCTCCCAAGAGACCCAGTACTTC. Protein product: CASSSQETQYF.

This clonotype was counted many times. The rearrangement joins TRBV29-1 to TRBJ2-5, with D unresolved. The CDR3 is 13 amino acids. Looked up from germline, CDR1 is SQVTM and CDR2 is ANQGSEA. V was clipped by 5 bases and J by 1 base, with 11 bases between them. This CDR3 is CSVNVAVQETQYF. CDR3 DNA: TGCAGCGTTAACGTGGCAGTCCAAGAGACCCAGTACTTC. Drawing the rest from reference TRBV29-1 and TRBJ2-5, the complete variable domain is SAVISQKPSRDICQRGTSLTIQCQVDSQVTMMFWYRQQPGQSLTLIATANQGSEATYESGFVIDKFPISRPNLTFSTLTVSNMSPEDSSIYLCSVNVAVQETQYFGPGTRLLVL.